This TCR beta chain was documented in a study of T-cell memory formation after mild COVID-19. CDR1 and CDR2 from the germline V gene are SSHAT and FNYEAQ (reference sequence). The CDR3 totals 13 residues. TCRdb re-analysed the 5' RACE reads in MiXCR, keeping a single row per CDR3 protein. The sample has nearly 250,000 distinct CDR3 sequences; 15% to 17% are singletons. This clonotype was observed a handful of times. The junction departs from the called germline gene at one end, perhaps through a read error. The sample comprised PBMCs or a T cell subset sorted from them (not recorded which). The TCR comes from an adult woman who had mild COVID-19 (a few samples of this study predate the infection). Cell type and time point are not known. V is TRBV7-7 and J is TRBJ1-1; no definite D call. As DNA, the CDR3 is TGTGCTAGCAGCTTCTCGAAGAACACTGAAGCTTTCTTT. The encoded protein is CASSFSKNTEAFF.